This T cell receptor beta chain was captured in a study of T-cell reconstitution after alpha-beta-depleted transplantation in children. Study-wide findings and caveats: Surviving recipient T cells and thymic progenitors produced the high day-60 TCRbeta diversity seen in some patients. Once a year had passed after transplant, T-cell counts and diversity came mostly from newly produced T cells. Alpha-beta T cells present about two months after transplant were reported to originate from several hundred expanded graft clones.

This clonotype was counted only a few times. Antigen specificity is unknown. V lost 4 bases to trimming and J lost 5 bases, with 10 bases between them. Germline values: CDR1 SGHRS, CDR2 YFSETQ. This CDR3 has 13 residues. During its preparation, the TCRbeta library received unique molecular identifiers. TCRdb reanalysed the PCR reads using MiXCR and keeps one entry per CDR3 protein. The data contain just over 950,000 distinct CDR3 sequences, about 30% of them singletons. The TCR originated in a boy in the first two years of life who had a stem cell transplant for SCID, so the T cells may come from the graft donor. The gene calls are TRBV5-1 and TRBJ2-1; D perhaps matches TRBD2 (6 bases). The input for sequencing was PBMCs, mostly from graft donor cells, taken 360 days after TCRalphabeta/CD19-depleted stem cell transplant. The CDR3: CASSRLDNNEQFF. For the CDR3, the DNA is TGCGCCAGCAGCCGACTAGACAACAATGAGCAGTTCTTC.